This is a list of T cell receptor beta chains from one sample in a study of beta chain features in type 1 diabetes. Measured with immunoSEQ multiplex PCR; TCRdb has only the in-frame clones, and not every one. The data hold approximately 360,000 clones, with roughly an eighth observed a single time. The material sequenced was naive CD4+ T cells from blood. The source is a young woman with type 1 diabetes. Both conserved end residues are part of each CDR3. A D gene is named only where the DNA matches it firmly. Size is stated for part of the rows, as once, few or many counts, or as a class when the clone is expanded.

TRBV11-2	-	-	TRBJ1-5	CASSPGGLGNQPQHF	TGTGCCAGCAGCCCGGGGGGGCTTGGCAATCAGCCCCAGCATTTT
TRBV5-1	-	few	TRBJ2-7	CASSATRADEQYF	TGCGCCAGCAGCGCGACGAGGGCCGACGAGCAGTACTTC
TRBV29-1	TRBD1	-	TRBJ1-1	CSVVGPRGLWTEAFF	TGCAGCGTTGTAGGCCCCAGGGGGCTCTGGACTGAAGCTTTCTTT
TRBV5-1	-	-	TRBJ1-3	CASSRTEGSGNTIYF	TGCGCCAGCAGCCGTACCGAGGGCTCTGGAAACACCATATATTTT
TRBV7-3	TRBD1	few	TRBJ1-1	CASSSHRGKTGYTEAFF	TGTGCCAGCAGCTCGCACAGGGGGAAGACTGGTTACACTGAAGCTTTCTTT
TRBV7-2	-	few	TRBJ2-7	CASSPGTIGQYF	TGTGCCAGCAGCCCGGGGACAATCGGTCAGTACTTC
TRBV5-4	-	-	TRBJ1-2	CASSLLVGAYYGYTF	TGTGCCAGCAGCCTCCTAGTGGGGGCGTATTATGGCTACACCTTC
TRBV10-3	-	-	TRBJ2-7	CAISEQTYEQYF	TGTGCCATCAGTGAACAGACCTACGAGCAGTACTTC
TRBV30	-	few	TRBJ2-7	CAWSGLGPNEQYF	TGTGCCTGGAGTGGCCTGGGCCCCAACGAGCAGTACTTC
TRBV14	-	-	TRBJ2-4	CASSLVGSAKNIQYF	TGTGCCAGCAGCCTGGTCGGGAGCGCCAAAAACATTCAGTACTTC
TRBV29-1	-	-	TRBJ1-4	CSVEFSGQAEKLFF	TGCAGCGTTGAATTTTCGGGACAAGCTGAAAAACTGTTTTTT
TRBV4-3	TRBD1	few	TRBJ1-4	CASSQVGGQGAEKLFF	TGCGCCAGCAGCCAAGTTGGGGGACAGGGGGCTGAAAAACTGTTTTTT
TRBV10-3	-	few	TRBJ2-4	CAISDRSKNIQYF	TGTGCCATCAGTGACAGGTCCAAAAACATTCAGTACTTC
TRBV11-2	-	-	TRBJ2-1	CASSLANIEQFF	TGTGCCAGCAGCTTAGCCAACATTGAGCAGTTCTTC
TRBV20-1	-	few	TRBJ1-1	CSAIREEAFF	TGCAGTGCTATAAGAGAGGAAGCTTTCTTT
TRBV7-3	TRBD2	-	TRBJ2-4	CASSSLGLAGNIQYF	TGTGCCAGCAGCTCGCTCGGACTAGCGGGAAACATTCAGTACTTC
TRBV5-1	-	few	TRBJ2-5	CASSLAQQETQYF	TGCGCCAGCAGCTTGGCGCAGCAAGAGACCCAGTACTTC
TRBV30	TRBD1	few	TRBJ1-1	CAWSLWRQGKHTEAFF	TGTGCCTGGAGTTTATGGCGACAGGGGAAGCACACTGAAGCTTTCTTT
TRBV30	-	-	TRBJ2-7	CAPMASSYEQYF	TGTGCCCCCATGGCAAGCTCCTACGAGCAGTACTTC
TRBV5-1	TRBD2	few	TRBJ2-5	CASSRGLEETQYF	TGCGCCAGCAGTCGTGGACTAGAAGAGACCCAGTACTTC
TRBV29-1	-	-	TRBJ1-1	CSVAGVNTEAFF	TGCAGCGTTGCAGGGGTAAACACTGAAGCTTTCTTT
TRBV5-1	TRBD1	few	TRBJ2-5	CASSSGTGQQETQYF	TGCGCCAGCAGCTCCGGGACAGGGCAGCAAGAGACCCAGTACTTC
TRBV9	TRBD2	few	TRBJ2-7	CASSVGREPQDGQYF	TGTGCCAGCAGCGTAGGGCGGGAGCCTCAAGATGGGCAGTACTTC
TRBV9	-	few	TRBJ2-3	CASSVESSTDTQYF	TGTGCCAGCAGCGTAGAGAGTAGCACAGATACGCAGTATTTT
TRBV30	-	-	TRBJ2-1	CAWTGSGRGQFF	TGTGCCTGGACGGGTAGCGGCCGAGGGCAGTTCTTC
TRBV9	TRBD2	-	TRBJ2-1	CASSVRGLAGGEQFF	TGTGCCAGCAGCGTCCGAGGACTAGCGGGAGGCGAGCAGTTCTTC
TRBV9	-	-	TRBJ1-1	CASSPQVRNTEAFF	TGTGCCAGCAGCCCCCAGGTTCGGAACACTGAAGCTTTCTTT
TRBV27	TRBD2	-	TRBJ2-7	CASSLVLLAGGMNEQYF	TGTGCCAGCAGTTTAGTGCTACTAGCGGGAGGAATGAACGAGCAGTACTTC
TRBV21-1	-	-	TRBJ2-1	CASSPSSSYNEQFF	TGTGCCAGCAGCCCCTCCTCCTCCTACAATGAGCAGTTCTTC
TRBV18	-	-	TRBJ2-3	CASSPPVADTDTQYF	TGTGCCAGCTCACCACCGGTGGCGGACACAGATACGCAGTATTTT
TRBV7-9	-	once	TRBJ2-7	CASSLLRGEQYF	TGTGCCAGCAGCCTACTAAGGGGCGAGCAGTACTTC
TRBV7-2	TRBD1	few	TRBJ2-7	CASSLPDRGHYEQYF	TGTGCCAGCAGCTTACCCGACAGGGGGCACTACGAGCAGTACTTC
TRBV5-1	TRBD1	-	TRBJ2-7	CASSLDGQGDEQYF	TGCGCCAGCAGCTTGGATGGACAGGGGGACGAGCAGTACTTC
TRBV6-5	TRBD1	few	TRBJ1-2	CASSLSQGVRGYTF	TGTGCCAGCAGTTTGTCCCAGGGGGTGCGAGGCTACACCTTC
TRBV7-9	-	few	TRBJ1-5	CASSHREGNQPQHF	TGTGCCAGCAGCCATCGGGAGGGCAATCAGCCCCAGCATTTT
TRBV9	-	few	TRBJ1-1	CASSPPVNTEAFF	TGTGCCAGCAGCCCCCCCGTGAACACTGAAGCTTTCTTT
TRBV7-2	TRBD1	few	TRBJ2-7	CASSFQGAYEQYF	TGTGCCAGCAGCTTCCAGGGGGCCTACGAGCAGTACTTC
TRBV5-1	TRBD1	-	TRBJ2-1	CASSEGQVDEQFF	TGCGCCAGCAGCGAGGGACAGGTGGATGAGCAGTTCTTC
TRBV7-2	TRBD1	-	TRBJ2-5	CASSPPGQPQETQYF	TGTGCCAGCAGCCCGCCGGGACAGCCCCAAGAGACCCAGTACTTC
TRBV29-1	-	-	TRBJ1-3	CSVDDSRNTIYF	TGCAGCGTCGATGACAGTCGGAACACCATATATTTT